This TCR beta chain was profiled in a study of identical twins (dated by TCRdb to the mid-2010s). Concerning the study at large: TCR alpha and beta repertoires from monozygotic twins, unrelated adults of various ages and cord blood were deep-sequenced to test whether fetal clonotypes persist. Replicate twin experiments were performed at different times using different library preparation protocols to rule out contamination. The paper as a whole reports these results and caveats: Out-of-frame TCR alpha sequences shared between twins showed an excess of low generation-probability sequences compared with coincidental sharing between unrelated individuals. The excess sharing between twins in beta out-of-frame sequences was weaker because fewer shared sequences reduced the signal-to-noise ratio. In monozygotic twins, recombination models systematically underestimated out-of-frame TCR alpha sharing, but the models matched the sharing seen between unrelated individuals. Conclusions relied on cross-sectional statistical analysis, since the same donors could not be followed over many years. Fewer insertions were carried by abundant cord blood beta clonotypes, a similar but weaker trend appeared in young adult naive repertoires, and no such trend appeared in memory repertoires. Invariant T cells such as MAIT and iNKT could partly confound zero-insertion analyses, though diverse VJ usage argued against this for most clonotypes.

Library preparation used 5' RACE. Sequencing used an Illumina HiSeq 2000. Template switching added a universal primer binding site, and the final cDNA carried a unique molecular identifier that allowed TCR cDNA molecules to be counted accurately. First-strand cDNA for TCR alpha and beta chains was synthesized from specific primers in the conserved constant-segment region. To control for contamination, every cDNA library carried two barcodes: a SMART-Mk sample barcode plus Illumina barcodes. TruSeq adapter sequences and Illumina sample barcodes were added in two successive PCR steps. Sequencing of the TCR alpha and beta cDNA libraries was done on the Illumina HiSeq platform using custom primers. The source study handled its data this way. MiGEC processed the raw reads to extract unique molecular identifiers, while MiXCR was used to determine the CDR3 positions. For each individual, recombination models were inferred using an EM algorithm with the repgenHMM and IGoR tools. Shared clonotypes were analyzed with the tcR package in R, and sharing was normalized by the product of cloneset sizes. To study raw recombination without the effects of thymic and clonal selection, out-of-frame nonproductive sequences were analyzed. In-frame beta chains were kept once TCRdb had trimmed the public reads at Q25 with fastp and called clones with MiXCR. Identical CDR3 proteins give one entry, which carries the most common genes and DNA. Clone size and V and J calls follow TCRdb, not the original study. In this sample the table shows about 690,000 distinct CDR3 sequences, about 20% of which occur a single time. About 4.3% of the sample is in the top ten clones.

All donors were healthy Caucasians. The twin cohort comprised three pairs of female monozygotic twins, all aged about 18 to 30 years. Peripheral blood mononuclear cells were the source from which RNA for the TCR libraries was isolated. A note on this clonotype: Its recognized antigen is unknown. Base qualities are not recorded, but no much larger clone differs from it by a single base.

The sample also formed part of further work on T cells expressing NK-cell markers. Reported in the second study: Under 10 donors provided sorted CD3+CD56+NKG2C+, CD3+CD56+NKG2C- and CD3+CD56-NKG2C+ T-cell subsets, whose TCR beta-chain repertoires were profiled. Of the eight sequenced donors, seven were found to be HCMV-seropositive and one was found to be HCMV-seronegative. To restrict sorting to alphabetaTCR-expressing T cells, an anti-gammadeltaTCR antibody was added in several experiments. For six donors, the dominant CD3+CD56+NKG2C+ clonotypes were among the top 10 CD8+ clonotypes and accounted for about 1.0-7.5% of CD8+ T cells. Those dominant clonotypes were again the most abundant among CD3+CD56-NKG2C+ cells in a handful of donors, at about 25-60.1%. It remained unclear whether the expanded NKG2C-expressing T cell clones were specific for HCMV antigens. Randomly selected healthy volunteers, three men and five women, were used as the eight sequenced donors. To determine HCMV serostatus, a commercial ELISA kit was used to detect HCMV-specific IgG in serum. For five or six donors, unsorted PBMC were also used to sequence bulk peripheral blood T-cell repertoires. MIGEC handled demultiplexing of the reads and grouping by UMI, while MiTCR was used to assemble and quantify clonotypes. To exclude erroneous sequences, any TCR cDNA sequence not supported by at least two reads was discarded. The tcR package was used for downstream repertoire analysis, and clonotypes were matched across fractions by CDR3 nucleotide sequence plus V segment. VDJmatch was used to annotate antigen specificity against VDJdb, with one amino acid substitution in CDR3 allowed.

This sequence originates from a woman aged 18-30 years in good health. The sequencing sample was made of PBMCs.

The nucleotides read TGCTGCGTTAGAGGACCGCCGGGACAGGGGATCGGCTCCTACGAGCAGTACTTC. It specifies CCVRGPPGQGIGSYEQYF. Recombination linked TRBV20-1 to TRBJ2-7; 10 bases in between match TRBD1. In the germline V gene (reference sequence), CDR1 corresponds to DFQATT and CDR2 to SNEGSKA. From the cysteine through the phenylalanine, the CDR3 covers 18 amino acids. The only DNA kept is the CDR3, 54 bases in frame from the first base.